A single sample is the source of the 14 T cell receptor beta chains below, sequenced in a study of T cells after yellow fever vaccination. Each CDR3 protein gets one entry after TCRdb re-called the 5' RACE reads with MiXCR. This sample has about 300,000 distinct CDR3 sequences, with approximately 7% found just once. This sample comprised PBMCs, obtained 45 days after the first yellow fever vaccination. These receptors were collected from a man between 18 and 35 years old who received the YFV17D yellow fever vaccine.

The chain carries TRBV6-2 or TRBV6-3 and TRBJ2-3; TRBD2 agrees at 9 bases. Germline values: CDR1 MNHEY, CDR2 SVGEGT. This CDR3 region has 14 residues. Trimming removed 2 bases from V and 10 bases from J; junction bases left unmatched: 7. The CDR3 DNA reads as TGTGCCAGCAGTTACGGGACTAGCTTCGCGGCGCAGTATTTT. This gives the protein CASSYGTSFAAQYF.

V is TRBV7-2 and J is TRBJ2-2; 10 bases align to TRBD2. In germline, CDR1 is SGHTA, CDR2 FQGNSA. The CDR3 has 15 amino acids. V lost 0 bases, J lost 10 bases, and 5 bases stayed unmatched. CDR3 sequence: CASSLASSGGSELFF. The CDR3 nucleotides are TGTGCCAGCAGCTTAGCGAGTAGCGGGGGGTCGGAGCTGTTTTTT. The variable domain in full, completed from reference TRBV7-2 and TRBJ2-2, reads GAGVSQSPSNKVTEKGKDVELRCDPISGHTALYWYRQSLGQGLEFLIYFQGNSAPDKSGLPSDRFSAERTGGSVSTLTIQRTQQEDSAVYLCASSLASSGGSELFFGEGSRLTVL.

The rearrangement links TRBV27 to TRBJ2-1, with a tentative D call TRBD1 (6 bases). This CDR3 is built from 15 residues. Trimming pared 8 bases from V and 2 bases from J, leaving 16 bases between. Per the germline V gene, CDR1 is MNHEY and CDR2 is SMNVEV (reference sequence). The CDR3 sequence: CASDTGFGPYNEQFF. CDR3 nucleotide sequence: TGTGCCAGCGACACAGGGTTCGGGCCCTACAATGAGCAGTTCTTC.

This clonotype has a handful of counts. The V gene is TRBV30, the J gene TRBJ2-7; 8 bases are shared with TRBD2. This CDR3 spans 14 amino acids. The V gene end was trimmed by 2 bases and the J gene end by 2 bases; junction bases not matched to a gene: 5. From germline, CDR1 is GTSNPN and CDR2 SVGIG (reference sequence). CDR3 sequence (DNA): TGTGCCTGGAGTCGCGGGGGGACTACCTACGAGCAGTACTTC. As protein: CAWSRGGTTYEQYF.

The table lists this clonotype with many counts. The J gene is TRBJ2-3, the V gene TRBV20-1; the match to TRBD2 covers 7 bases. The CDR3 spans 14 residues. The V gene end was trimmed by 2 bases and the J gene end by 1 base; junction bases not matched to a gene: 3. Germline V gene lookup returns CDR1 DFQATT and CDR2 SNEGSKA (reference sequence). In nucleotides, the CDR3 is TGCAGTGCTAGATTGGGGGGGGGCACAGATACGCAGTATTTT. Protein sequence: CSARLGGGTDTQYF.

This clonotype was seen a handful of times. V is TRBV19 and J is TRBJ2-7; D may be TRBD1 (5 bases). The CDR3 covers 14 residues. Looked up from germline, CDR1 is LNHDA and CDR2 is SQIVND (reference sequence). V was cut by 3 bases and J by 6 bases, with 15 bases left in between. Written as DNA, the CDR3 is TGTGCCAGTAGTATTCGCCCACTTGACAGCGAGCAGTACTTC. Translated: CASSIRPLDSEQYF.

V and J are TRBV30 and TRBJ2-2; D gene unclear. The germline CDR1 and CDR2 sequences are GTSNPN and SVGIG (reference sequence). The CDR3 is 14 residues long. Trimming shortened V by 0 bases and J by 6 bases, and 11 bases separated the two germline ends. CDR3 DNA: TGTGCCTGGAGTGTAATAATTGGGGCCGGGGAGCTGTTTTTT. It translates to CAWSVIIGAGELFF.

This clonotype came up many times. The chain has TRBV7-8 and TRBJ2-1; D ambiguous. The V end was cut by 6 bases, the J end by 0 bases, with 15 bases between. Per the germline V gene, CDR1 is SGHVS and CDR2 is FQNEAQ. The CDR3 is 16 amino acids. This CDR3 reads CASSENPLSSYNEQFF. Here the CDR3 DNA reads TGTGCCAGCAGTGAGAACCCACTAAGCTCCTACAATGAGCAGTTCTTC.

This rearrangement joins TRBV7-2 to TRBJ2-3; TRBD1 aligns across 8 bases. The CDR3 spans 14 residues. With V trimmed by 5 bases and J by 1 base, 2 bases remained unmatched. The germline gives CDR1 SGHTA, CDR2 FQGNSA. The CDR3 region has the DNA TGTGCCAGCAGCAAGGACAGGGGCACAGATACGCAGTATTTT. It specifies CASSKDRGTDTQYF.

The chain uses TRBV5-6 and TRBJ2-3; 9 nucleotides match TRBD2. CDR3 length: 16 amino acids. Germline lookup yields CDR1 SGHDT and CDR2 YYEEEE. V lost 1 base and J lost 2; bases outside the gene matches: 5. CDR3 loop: CASSLRLAGITDTQYF. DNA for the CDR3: TGTGCCAGCAGCTTGAGGCTAGCGGGGATCACAGATACGCAGTATTTT.

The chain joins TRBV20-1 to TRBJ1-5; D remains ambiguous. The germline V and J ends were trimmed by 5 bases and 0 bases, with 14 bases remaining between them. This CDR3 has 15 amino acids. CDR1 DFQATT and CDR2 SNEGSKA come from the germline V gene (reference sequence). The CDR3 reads CSAFSTGNSNQPQHF. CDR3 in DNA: TGCAGTGCTTTCTCTACGGGAAATAGCAATCAGCCCCAGCATTTT.

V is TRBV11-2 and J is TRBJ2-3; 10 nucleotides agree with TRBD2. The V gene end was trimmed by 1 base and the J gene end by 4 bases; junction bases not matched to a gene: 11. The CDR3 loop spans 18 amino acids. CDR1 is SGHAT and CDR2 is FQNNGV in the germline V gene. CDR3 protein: CASSLVASGGASPDTQYF. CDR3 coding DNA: TGTGCCAGCAGCTTAGTGGCTAGCGGGGGCGCCTCGCCAGATACGCAGTATTTT. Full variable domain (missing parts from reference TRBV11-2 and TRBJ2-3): EAGVAQSPRYKIIEKRQSVAFWCNPISGHATLYWYQQILGQGPKLLIQFQNNGVVDDSQLPKDRFSAERLKGVDSTLKIQPAKLEDSAVYLCASSLVASGGASPDTQYFGPGTRLTVL.

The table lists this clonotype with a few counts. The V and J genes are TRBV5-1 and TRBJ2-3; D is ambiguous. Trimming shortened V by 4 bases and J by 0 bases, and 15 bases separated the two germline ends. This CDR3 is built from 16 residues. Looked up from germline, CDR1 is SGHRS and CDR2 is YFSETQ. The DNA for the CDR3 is TGCGCCAGCAGCGCGATAACACGGGCTAGCACAGATACGCAGTATTTT. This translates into CASSAITRASTDTQYF.

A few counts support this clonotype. CDR3 sequence (DNA): TGTGCCAGCAGCGGGACAGTAGGGGGTGGGCCCCAGCATTTT. It translates to CASSGTVGGGPQHF. The chain carries TRBV5-5 and TRBJ1-5, with 7 positions matching TRBD1. Trimming removed 4 bases from V and 9 bases from J; junction bases left unmatched: 10. CDR1 and CDR2 from the germline V gene are SGHKS and YYEKEE (reference sequence). CDR3 length: 14 residues.